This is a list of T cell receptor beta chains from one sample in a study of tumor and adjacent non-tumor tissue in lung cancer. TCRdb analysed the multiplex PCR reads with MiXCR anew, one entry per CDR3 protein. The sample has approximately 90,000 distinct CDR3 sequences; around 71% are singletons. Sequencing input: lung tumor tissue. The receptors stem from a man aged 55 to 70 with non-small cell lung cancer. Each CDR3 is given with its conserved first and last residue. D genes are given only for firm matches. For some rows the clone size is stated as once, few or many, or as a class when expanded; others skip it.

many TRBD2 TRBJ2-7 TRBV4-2 CASSPGRRTSGGPSYEQYF TGTGCCAGCAGCCCTGGTAGAAGGACTAGCGGGGGGCCCTCATACGAGCAGTACTTC
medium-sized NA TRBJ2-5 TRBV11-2 CASTKTPQSGGETQYF TGTGCCAGCACCAAAACTCCACAGTCGGGTGGCGAGACCCAGTACTTC
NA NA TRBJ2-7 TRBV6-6 CANIRQGCEQYF TGTGCCAACATCCGCCAGGGCTGCGAGCAGTACTTC
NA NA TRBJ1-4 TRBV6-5 CASSRTANEKLIF TGTGCCAGCAGTAGGACAGCTAATGAAAAATTGATTTTT
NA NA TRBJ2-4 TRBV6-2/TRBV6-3 CASSSPLSGPIQYF TGTGCCAGCAGCTCCCCTTTGTCAGGACCTATTCAGTACTTC
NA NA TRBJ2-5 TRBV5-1 CAISPDETQYF TGCGCCATCAGCCCGGACGAGACCCAGTACTTC
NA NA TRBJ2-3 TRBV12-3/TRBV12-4 CTSSFYSGPGTDTQYF TGTACCAGCAGTTTTTACAGCGGACCAGGCACAGATACGCAGTATTTT
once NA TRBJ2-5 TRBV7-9 CASSPGTAGGETQYF TGTGCCAGCAGCCCAGGGACCGCCGGAGGGGAGACCCAGTACTTC
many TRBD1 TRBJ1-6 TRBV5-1 CASSSPGTGVSPLHF TGCGCCAGCAGCTCCCCCGGGACAGGGGTGTCACCCCTCCACTTT
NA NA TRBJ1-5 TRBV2 CASSVSEGSNQPQHF TGTGCCAGCAGTGTATCAGAGGGAAGCAATCAGCCCCAGCATTTT